The clone carrying this TCR beta chain was counted a few times. The antigen is not known. This specimen belongs to a study of cytomegalovirus exposure and HLA in healthy donors. Study-level findings and limits: Among TCR sequences, most were rare, though some public TCRs appeared in many donors. Cytomegalovirus-associated status was assigned to some 180 TCR beta chains.

Donors were drawn from the roughly 120-subject validation cohort, separate from the approximately 680-subject first cohort. Assay: immunoSEQ multiplex PCR; the TCRdb copy retains only in-frame clones and omits some. The sample has roughly 60,000 clones; roughly 94% are singletons. The source of this sequence is a young woman in good health and CMV-seronegative. Sequenced material: PBMCs.

In nucleotides, the CDR3 is TGTGCCATCAGTGGGACAGGGGAGAGCAATCAGCCCCAGCATTTT. Its protein product is CAISGTGESNQPQHF. V gene TRBV10-3 combines with J gene TRBJ1-5, with 9 positions matching TRBD1. The germline V gene has CDR1 ENHRY and CDR2 SYGVKD. V lost 4 bases to trimming and J lost 1 base; unmatched junction nucleotides: 2. The length of the CDR3 is 15 residues.